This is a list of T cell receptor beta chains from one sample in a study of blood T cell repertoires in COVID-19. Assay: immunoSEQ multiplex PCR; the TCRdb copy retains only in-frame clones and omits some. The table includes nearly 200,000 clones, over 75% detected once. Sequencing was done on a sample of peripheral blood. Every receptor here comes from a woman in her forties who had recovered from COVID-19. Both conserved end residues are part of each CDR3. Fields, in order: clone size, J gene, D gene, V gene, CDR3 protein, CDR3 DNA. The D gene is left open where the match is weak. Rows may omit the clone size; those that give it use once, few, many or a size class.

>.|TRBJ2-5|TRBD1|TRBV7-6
CASSSQDREASWTQYF
TGTGCCAGCAGCTCCCAGGACAGGGAAGCGTCTTGGACCCAGTACTTC
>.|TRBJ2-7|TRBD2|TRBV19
CASSSGGGPTEQYF
TGTGCCAGTAGTTCCGGGGGAGGGCCAACCGAGCAGTACTTC
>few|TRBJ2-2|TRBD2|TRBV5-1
CASSLESGIGTGELFF
TGCGCCAGCAGCTTGGAGAGCGGGATCGGCACCGGGGAGCTGTTTTTT
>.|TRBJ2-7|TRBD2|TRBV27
CASSLRTSGSHEQYF
TGTGCCAGCAGTCTGCGGACTAGCGGGAGCCACGAGCAGTACTTC
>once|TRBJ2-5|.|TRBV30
CAWSVRYLSQETQYF
TGTGCCTGGAGTGTACGGTACTTGTCCCAAGAGACCCAGTACTTC
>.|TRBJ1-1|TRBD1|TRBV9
CASSVATGGEAFF
TGTGCCAGCAGCGTAGCGACAGGGGGCGAAGCTTTCTTT
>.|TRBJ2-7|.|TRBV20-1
CSASLAYEQYF
TGCAGTGCTTCCTTAGCCTACGAGCAGTACTTC
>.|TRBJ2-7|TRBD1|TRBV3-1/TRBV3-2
CASSPPGQGSEQYF
TGTGCCAGCAGCCCTCCGGGACAGGGAAGCGAGCAGTACTTC
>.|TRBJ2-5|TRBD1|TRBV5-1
CASSFRAGGGETQYF
TGCGCCAGCAGCTTCAGGGCAGGGGGCGGAGAGACCCAGTACTTC
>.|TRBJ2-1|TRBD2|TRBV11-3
CASSLGGTSENEQFF
TGTGCCAGCAGCCTTGGGGGGACTAGCGAGAATGAGCAGTTCTTC
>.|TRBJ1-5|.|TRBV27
CASSLFQGNQPQHF
TGTGCCAGCAGTTTATTCCAGGGCAATCAGCCCCAGCATTTT
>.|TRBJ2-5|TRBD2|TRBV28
CATWGGRGETQYF
TGTGCCACCTGGGGCGGGAGAGGAGAGACCCAGTACTTC
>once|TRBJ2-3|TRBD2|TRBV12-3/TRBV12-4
CASQRERTDTQYF
TGTGCCAGCCAGCGGGAGCGCACAGATACGCAGTATTTT
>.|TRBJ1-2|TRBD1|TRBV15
CATSTLEGAEYYGYTF
TGTGCCACCAGCACCTTAGAGGGGGCAGAGTACTATGGCTACACCTTC
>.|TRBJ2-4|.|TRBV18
CASSPPPEWRNIQYF
TGTGCCAGCTCACCACCGCCGGAGTGGAGAAACATTCAGTACTTC
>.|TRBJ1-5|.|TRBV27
CASSPHKGTNQPQHF
TGTGCCAGCAGCCCCCATAAGGGGACAAATCAGCCCCAGCATTTT
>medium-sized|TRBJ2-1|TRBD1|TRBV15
CATSRVGRQGSNEQFF
TGTGCCACCAGCAGAGTAGGGAGACAGGGGAGCAATGAGCAGTTCTTC
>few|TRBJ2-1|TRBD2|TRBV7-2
CASSLVAGGVGEQFF
TGTGCCAGCAGCTTAGTAGCGGGAGGGGTCGGTGAGCAGTTCTTC
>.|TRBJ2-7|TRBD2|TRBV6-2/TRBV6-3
CASSSVGLASSYEQYF
TGTGCCAGCAGTTCCGTCGGACTAGCGAGTTCCTACGAGCAGTACTTC
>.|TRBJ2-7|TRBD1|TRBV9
CASSLGTGGYEQYF
TGTGCCAGCAGCTTGGGGACAGGGGGCTACGAGCAGTACTTC
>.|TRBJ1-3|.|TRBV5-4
CASSWGDGNTIYF
TGTGCCAGCAGCTGGGGGGACGGAAACACCATATATTTT
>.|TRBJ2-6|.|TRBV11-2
CASSLGRGGSSGANVLTF
TGTGCCAGCAGCTTAGGGCGGGGTGGGAGCTCTGGGGCCAACGTCCTGACTTTC
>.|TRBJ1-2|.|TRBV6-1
CASSEQNYGYTF
TGTGCCAGCAGTGAGCAGAACTATGGCTACACCTTC
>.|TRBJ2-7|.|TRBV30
CAWKYGDFNYEQYF
TGTGCCTGGAAGTATGGAGATTTTAACTACGAGCAGTACTTC
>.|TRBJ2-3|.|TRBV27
CASAVAGTQYF
TGTGCCAGCGCTGTAGCTGGTACGCAGTATTTT
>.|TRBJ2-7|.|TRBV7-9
CASSPTDWRAYEQYF
TGTGCCAGCAGCCCAACCGATTGGAGGGCCTACGAGCAGTACTTC
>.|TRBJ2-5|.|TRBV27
CASSLKWGPQETQYF
TGTGCCAGCAGTTTAAAATGGGGGCCCCAAGAGACCCAGTACTTC
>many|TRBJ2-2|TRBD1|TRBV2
CASSETGVRNTGELFF
TGTGCCAGCAGTGAAACAGGGGTTCGGAACACCGGGGAGCTGTTTTTT
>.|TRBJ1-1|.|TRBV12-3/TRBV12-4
CASSLSGNTEAFF
TGTGCCAGCAGTTTATCAGGTAACACTGAAGCTTTCTTT
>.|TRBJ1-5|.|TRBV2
CASRRGGGQPQHF
TGTGCCAGCAGGAGGGGAGGCGGCCAGCCCCAGCATTTT
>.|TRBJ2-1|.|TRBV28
CASSPNNEQFF
TGTGCCAGCAGCCCCAACAATGAGCAGTTCTTC
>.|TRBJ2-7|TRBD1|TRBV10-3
CAISGRTGYEQYF
TGTGCCATCAGCGGAAGGACAGGGTACGAGCAGTACTTC
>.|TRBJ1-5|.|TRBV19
CASSIGSVTSLPQHF
TGTGCCAGTAGTATAGGGTCAGTTACATCGCTGCCCCAGCATTTT
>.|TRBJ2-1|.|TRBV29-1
CSGGFGAEQFF
TGCAGCGGTGGGTTTGGGGCTGAGCAGTTCTTC
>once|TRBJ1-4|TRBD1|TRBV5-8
CASSLRADRAEKLFF
TGTGCCAGCAGCTTGAGAGCGGACAGGGCTGAAAAACTGTTTTTT
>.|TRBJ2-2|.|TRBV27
CASSLHPDTSNTGELFF
TGTGCCAGCAGTCTACACCCTGACACCTCGAACACCGGGGAGCTGTTTTTT
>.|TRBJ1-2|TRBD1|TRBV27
CASRPTSGQIYGYTF
TGTGCCAGCAGGCCTACCTCGGGACAGATCTATGGCTACACCTTC
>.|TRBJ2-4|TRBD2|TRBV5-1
CASSHRTSGSGENIQYF
TGCGCCAGCAGCCACAGGACTAGCGGGTCGGGTGAAAACATTCAGTACTTC
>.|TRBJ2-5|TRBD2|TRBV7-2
CASSLELAGGPRETQYF
TGTGCCAGCAGCTTAGAACTAGCGGGAGGGCCTCGAGAGACCCAGTACTTC
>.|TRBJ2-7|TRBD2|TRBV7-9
CASTSREESYEQYF
TGTGCCAGCACTTCTCGGGAGGAATCCTACGAGCAGTACTTC
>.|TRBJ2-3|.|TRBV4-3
CASSQTGVSDTQYF
TGCGCCAGCAGCCAGACTGGAGTGTCAGATACGCAGTATTTT
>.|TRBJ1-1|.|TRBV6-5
CASGPRELNTEAFF
TGTGCCAGCGGGCCCCGGGAGCTGAACACTGAAGCTTTCTTT
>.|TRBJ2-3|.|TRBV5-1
CASSLAPPGLGTDTQYF
TGCGCCAGCAGCTTGGCCCCCCCAGGGTTAGGTACAGATACGCAGTATTTT
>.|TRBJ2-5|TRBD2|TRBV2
CASWTSALYQETQYF
TGTGCCAGCTGGACTAGCGCACTATATCAAGAGACCCAGTACTTC
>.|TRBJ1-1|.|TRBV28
CASSFEGEENTEAFF
TGTGCCAGCAGTTTTGAGGGCGAGGAGAACACTGAAGCTTTCTTT
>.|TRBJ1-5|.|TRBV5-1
CASSPGEGDQPQHF
TGCGCCAGCAGCCCCGGGGAGGGGGATCAGCCCCAGCATTTT
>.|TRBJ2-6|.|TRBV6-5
CASSYQGVYGANVLTF
TGTGCCAGCAGTTACCAAGGGGTTTACGGGGCCAACGTCCTGACTTTC
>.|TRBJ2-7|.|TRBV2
CASNSGDAYEQYF
TGTGCCAGCAATTCAGGGGACGCCTACGAGCAGTACTTC
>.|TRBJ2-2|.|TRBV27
CASSLYSGIGASTGELFF
TGTGCCAGCAGTTTATACTCAGGGATAGGCGCGAGCACCGGGGAGCTGTTTTTT
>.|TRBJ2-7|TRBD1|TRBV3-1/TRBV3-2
CASSQDGQGVYEQYF
TGTGCCAGCAGCCAAGATGGGCAGGGGGTTTACGAGCAGTACTTC